What follows are 30 T cell receptor beta chains derived from one specimen sequenced in a study of T cells after yellow fever vaccination. TCRdb analysed the 5' RACE reads with MiXCR anew, one entry per CDR3 protein. This sample has hundreds of thousands of distinct CDR3 sequences; approximately 10% occur once, and the top ten carry around 3.4%. Sequencing used CD4+ T cells sorted from PBMCs, obtained 5 days after the yellow fever booster vaccination. The receptors shown here come from a man between 18 and 35 years old who received the YFV17D yellow fever vaccine.

A few counts support this clonotype. The V and J genes are TRBV2 and TRBJ2-3, with no clear D. This CDR3 spans 13 amino acids. V was trimmed by 7 bases and J by 2 bases, leaving 10 bases between them. Germline CDR1 and CDR2: SNHLY and FYNNEI. The CDR3 DNA reads as TGTGCCAGCAACCGGGCCTACACAGATACGCAGTATTTT. Its translation: CASNRAYTDTQYF.

In regard to this clonotype: At one end the junction does not follow the germline gene, possibly because of a read error. The chain joins TRBV12-3 or TRBV12-4 to TRBJ1-1; D perhaps matches TRBD1 (6 bases). This CDR3 contains 15 residues. The DNA of the CDR3 is TGTGCCAGCACTTTACAGGGACCTCTGAACACTGAAGCTTTCTTT. Translated, it gives CASTLQGPLNTEAFF.

The table lists this clonotype with a few counts. This rearrangement joins TRBV19 to TRBJ2-5, with TRBD2 matching 7 bases. This CDR3 contains 15 residues. The junction had 7 bases not matched to a gene; V was cut back by 3 bases and J by 3 bases. Germline CDR1 is LNHDA and CDR2 is SQIVND (reference sequence). The CDR3 DNA reads as TGTGCCAGTAGTATCAGGTCGCTAGCGGAAGAGACCCAGTACTTC. The encoded protein is CASSIRSLAEETQYF.

This clonotype occurred a few times. V usage is TRBV3-1 and J usage is TRBJ2-3; 9 bases line up with TRBD1. With V trimmed by 4 bases and J by 4 bases, 3 bases remained unmatched. This CDR3 contains 14 residues. Looked up from germline, CDR1 is LGHDT and CDR2 is YNNKEL (reference sequence). The CDR3 protein is CASSLRTGADTQYF. The CDR3 bases are TGTGCCAGCAGCCTACGGACAGGGGCAGATACGCAGTATTTT.

This clonotype appeared a few times. This rearrangement joins TRBV25-1 to TRBJ1-6; D remains ambiguous. Looked up from germline, CDR1 is MGHDK and CDR2 is SYGVNS. The CDR3 runs 12 residues. The ends were cut back, 6 bases at V and 9 bases at J, with 9 bases in the middle. CDR3 region: CASRIDGSPLHF. The CDR3 nucleotides are TGTGCCAGCAGAATCGACGGTTCACCCCTCCACTTT.

This clonotype was seen at least ten times. The V and J genes are TRBV7-6 and TRBJ1-3; no clear D gene. The ends were cut back, 5 bases at V and 0 bases at J, with 14 bases in the middle. The CDR3 extends over 16 amino acids. The germline CDR1 and CDR2 sequences are SGHVS and FNYEAQ. The CDR3 loop is CASSQVGFDSGNTIYF. CDR3 coding DNA: TGTGCCAGCAGCCAAGTGGGCTTCGACTCTGGAAACACCATATATTTT.

The CDR3 is CASSRNGGVNTGELFF. CDR3 DNA: TGTGCCAGCAGCCGGAACGGGGGGGTGAACACCGGGGAGCTGTTTTTT. V and J are TRBV4-2 and TRBJ2-2, with TRBD2 matching 8 bases. J gave up 1 base and V 4 bases, and 5 bases lay outside the gene matches. This CDR3 is 16 amino acids long. Germline loops: CDR1 LGHNA, CDR2 YNFKEQ.

The chain has TRBV12-3 or TRBV12-4 and TRBJ1-5; the match to TRBD1 covers 8 bases. V shed 4 bases and J 3 bases; nucleotides not matched to a gene: 2. The CDR3 has 14 amino acids. The CDR3, as DNA: TGTGCCAGCAGTTGGGACAGGTTCAATCAGCCCCAGCATTTT. Encoded protein: CASSWDRFNQPQHF.

The chain links TRBV7-2 to TRBJ2-5, with D uncertain. Germline V gene lookup returns CDR1 SGHTA and CDR2 FQGNSA. The CDR3 consists of 14 residues. V lost 1 base, J lost 5 bases, and 11 bases lay in between. The CDR3 sequence: CASSLGRHAETQYF. Here the CDR3 DNA reads TGTGCCAGCAGCTTAGGTCGGCACGCCGAGACCCAGTACTTC. Variable domain in full (rest from reference TRBV7-2 and TRBJ2-5): GAGVSQSPSNKVTEKGKDVELRCDPISGHTALYWYRQSLGQGLEFLIYFQGNSAPDKSGLPSDRFSAERTGGSVSTLTIQRTQQEDSAVYLCASSLGRHAETQYFGPGTRLLVL.

The gene calls are TRBV28 and TRBJ1-5, with D maybe TRBD1 (5 bases). Germline V gene lookup returns CDR1 MDHEN and CDR2 SYDVKM. The V end was cut by 8 bases, the J end by 5 bases, with 16 bases between. This CDR3 has 14 amino acids. The CDR3 reads CASSPGGRDQPQHF. The CDR3 DNA sequence: TGTGCCAGCTCCCCGGGGGGGAGGGATCAGCCCCAGCATTTT.

In its sample, this clonotype was seen a few times. The DNA of the CDR3 is TGTGCCAGCTCAACAGAGGGTTCACCCCTCCACTTT. Protein product: CASSTEGSPLHF. The genes are TRBV18 and TRBJ1-6, with D unclear. This CDR3 has 12 amino acids. CDR1 is KGHSH and CDR2 is LQKENI in the germline V gene. V was trimmed by 5 bases and J by 9 bases, leaving 8 bases between them.

This sequence joins TRBV2 and TRBJ1-1; D gene uncertain. Trimming pared 7 bases from V and 6 bases from J, leaving 12 bases between. Germline-derived CDR1 and CDR2 are SNHLY and FYNNEI. The CDR3 is 12 residues long. CDR3 DNA: TGTGCCAGCAATTACCAAACACCTGAAGCTTTCTTT. It codes for CASNYQTPEAFF.

This clonotype was found a few times. The CDR3 DNA is TGCGCCAGCAGCCCTAACCTCCCCGGGGACACTGAAGCTTTCTTT. Protein: CASSPNLPGDTEAFF. V is TRBV5-1 and J is TRBJ1-1; unclear D gene. The CDR3 is 15 residues long. Trimming took 4 bases from V and 3 from J, leaving 16 bases between them. Germline CDR1 SGHRS, CDR2 YFSETQ. Full variable domain (outside the CDR3, taken from reference TRBV5-1 and TRBJ1-1): KAGVTQTPRYLIKTRGQQVTLSCSPISGHRSVSWYQQTPGQGLQFLFEYFSETQRNKGNFPGRFSGRQFSNSRSEMNVSTLELGDSALYLCASSPNLPGDTEAFFGQGTRLTVV.

The sample holds a few counts of this clonotype. V usage is TRBV19 and J usage is TRBJ1-5; D gene uncertain. The CDR3 length is 16 residues. V dropped 1 base and J dropped 2 bases, with 12 bases sitting between them. Looked up from germline, CDR1 is LNHDA and CDR2 is SQIVND (reference sequence). The CDR3 coding sequence is TGTGCCAGTAGTATAGTTCTAGGAGCGCGCAATCAGCCCCAGCATTTT. It specifies CASSIVLGARNQPQHF.

This clonotype was counted many times. The gene calls are TRBV10-3 and TRBJ1-1, with 7 nucleotides matching TRBD1. The CDR3 has 13 residues. Losses at the gene ends were 6 bases for V and 5 bases for J; bases not matched to a gene: 6. Germline V gene data show CDR1 as ENHRY and CDR2 as SYGVKD. The CDR3 loop is CAISPTGTTEAFF. The DNA for the CDR3 is TGTGCCATCAGCCCGACAGGGACGACTGAAGCTTTCTTT.

This chain uses TRBV12-3 or TRBV12-4 with TRBJ1-6; D gene uncertain. V was trimmed by 7 bases and J by 0 bases, leaving 10 bases between them. This CDR3 spans 15 amino acids. The CDR3 sequence: CASTTVSSYNSPLHF. The CDR3 DNA sequence: TGTGCCAGCACGACCGTGAGCTCCTATAATTCACCCCTCCACTTT.

This clonotype was seen only a few times. The V gene is TRBV2, the J gene TRBJ2-7; D might be TRBD2 (6 bases). This CDR3 is built from 12 residues. Germline CDR1 and CDR2: SNHLY and FYNNEI. Trimming cost V 7 bases and J 11 bases, with 18 bases left between them. CDR3 bases: TGTGCCAGCAAATCCAGCTCGGAGGGAGAGTACTTC. Protein: CASKSSSEGEYF.

This clonotype was observed a handful of times. V is TRBV7-2 and J is TRBJ1-4; D is undetermined. V lost 5 bases, J lost 1 base, and 11 bases lay in between. CDR1 and CDR2 from the germline V gene are SGHTA and FQGNSA. The CDR3 spans 15 residues. The CDR3 here is CASSLRAGTNEKLFF. The CDR3 nucleotides are TGTGCCAGCAGCCTGCGAGCAGGAACTAATGAAAAACTGTTTTTT.

The CDR3 region is CASSLAGQGYTF. The CDR3 region has the DNA TGTGCCAGCAGTTTGGCAGGGCAAGGCTACACCTTC. The chain carries TRBV27 and TRBJ1-2; D might be TRBD1 (5 bases). Germline-derived CDR1 and CDR2 are MNHEY and SMNVEV (reference sequence). The V end lost 3 bases, the J end lost 8 bases, and 10 bases lay between the germline ends. This CDR3 has 12 residues.

This clonotype was observed a handful of times. The V call is TRBV2, the J call TRBJ2-1; 10 bases line up with TRBD2. This CDR3 region has 15 residues. V shed 0 bases and J 7 bases; nucleotides not matched to a gene: 3. In germline, CDR1 is SNHLY, CDR2 FYNNEI. CDR3 region: CASSEASGGWNEQFF. DNA for the CDR3: TGTGCCAGCAGTGAAGCTAGCGGGGGGTGGAATGAGCAGTTCTTC.

This rearrangement joins TRBV5-1 to TRBJ2-3; no clear D. CDR3 length: 15 residues. The V gene lost 2 bases and the J gene lost 0 bases, with 10 bases spanning the gap. Germline values: CDR1 SGHRS, CDR2 YFSETQ. CDR3 sequence (DNA): TGCGCCAGCAGCTTATACGGAGACAGCACAGATACGCAGTATTTT. This codes for CASSLYGDSTDTQYF.

This clonotype was observed a few times. The V call is TRBV5-1, the J call TRBJ2-7, with no clear D. Trimming took 0 bases from V and 2 from J, leaving 6 bases between them. There are 13 residues in the CDR3. Germline V lookup: CDR1 SGHRS, CDR2 YFSETQ. The CDR3 region is CASSLDGTYEQYV. In DNA form, the CDR3 reads TGCGCCAGCAGCTTGGATGGTACCTACGAGCAGTACGTC.

This clonotype has a handful of counts. V usage is TRBV29-1 and J usage is TRBJ2-4; 7 nucleotides match TRBD1. After removal of 7 bases from V and 7 bases from J, the junction contained 10 bases not matched to a gene. CDR1 SQVTM and CDR2 ANQGSEA come from the germline V gene. The CDR3 sequence is 13 residues long. CDR3 in amino acids: CSGSRGTGNIQYF. The CDR3 DNA is TGCAGCGGCTCCAGGGGGACGGGGAACATTCAGTACTTC.

J is TRBJ1-1 and V is TRBV29-1; no definite D call. CDR1 is SQVTM, CDR2 ANQGSEA, per germline. This CDR3 region has 12 residues. V dropped 1 base and J dropped 6 bases, with 9 bases sitting between them. CDR3 coding DNA: TGCAGCGTTGAAGGCCTCGGGCCTGAAGCTTTCTTT. Translation: CSVEGLGPEAFF.

The chain combines TRBV12-3 or TRBV12-4 with TRBJ2-2; D unresolved. V shed 5 bases and J shed 1 base, with 8 bases lying between them. This CDR3 contains 14 residues. The CDR3 protein is CASSANRNTGELFF. The CDR3 DNA reads TGTGCCAGCAGTGCAAACAGGAACACCGGGGAGCTGTTTTTT.

Only a few counts were recorded for this clonotype. This chain joins TRBV10-2 and TRBJ2-7; 7 nucleotides agree with TRBD1. V lost 3 bases to trimming and J lost 5 bases; unmatched junction nucleotides: 10. The CDR3 loop spans 15 amino acids. The germline V gene encodes CDR1 WSHSY and CDR2 SAAADI. The CDR3 nucleotides are TGCGCCAGCAGTGACCCCCCCACAGGGGTCCACGAGCAGTACTTC. It encodes CASSDPPTGVHEQYF.

A few counts support this clonotype. The V call is TRBV7-2, the J call TRBJ1-1; unclear D gene. Germline V gene lookup returns CDR1 SGHTA and CDR2 FQGNSA. CDR3 length: 13 residues. V shed 1 base and J shed 6 bases, with 9 bases lying between them. CDR3 DNA sequence: TGTGCCAGCAGCTTAGAATGGGGTCCTGAAGCTTTCTTT. Protein sequence: CASSLEWGPEAFF.

This chain connects TRBV4-3 to TRBJ1-1, with a weak D call TRBD1 (5 bases). CDR1 and CDR2 (germline): LGHNA, YSLEER. CDR3 length: 14 amino acids. Deletions cut 1 base from V and 4 bases from J, with 10 bases between. The CDR3 bases are TGCGCCAGCAGCCAAGCCGTTAGGGGCACTGAAGCTTTCTTT. Translated: CASSQAVRGTEAFF.

This clonotype was detected only a few times. The chain links TRBV10-2 to TRBJ1-1; no firm D call. The CDR3 loop spans 14 amino acids. Per the germline V gene, CDR1 is WSHSY and CDR2 is SAAADI. Trimming removed 2 bases from V and 2 bases from J, with 9 bases in between. The CDR3 is CASSELGQNTEAFF. CDR3 in DNA: TGCGCCAGCAGTGAGCTGGGCCAAAACACTGAAGCTTTCTTT.

This clonotype was counted many times. The rearrangement joins TRBV7-2 to TRBJ2-3, with 7 positions matching TRBD1. V lost 2 bases to trimming and J lost 4 bases; unmatched junction nucleotides: 3. The CDR3 covers 14 residues. Germline V CDR1 and CDR2: SGHTA, FQGNSA. For the CDR3, the DNA is TGTGCCAGCAGCTTAAGGGGGCACCCAGATACGCAGTATTTT. Translated: CASSLRGHPDTQYF.